This T cell receptor beta chain was documented in a study of CD8+ T cells in alopecia areata. Findings and caveats of the study: Scalp sample sequencing also detects resident alphabeta T cells of normal skin. An increase in clonality over normal scalp was evident in lesional scalp, especially alopecia totalis/universalis. Shared TCR sequences were less clear between patients than in mice, possibly partly from HLA diversity.

A FACSAria was used to sort CD4+ and CD8+ T cells. These cells came from PBMCs. V dropped 6 bases and J dropped 1 base, with 6 bases sitting between them. This CDR3 has 11 residues. Germline V CDR1 and CDR2: SQVTM, ANQGSEA. This clone appeared a few times. No antigen is known for it. RNA extraction was followed by reverse transcription into cDNA, which acted as the sequencing template. This table comes from immunoSEQ multiplex PCR, and its TCRdb copy is limited to in-frame clones, with some not included. The table shows 150,000 to 200,000 clones, with about 54% occurring only once. Sequences were obtained from CD4+ T cells sorted from blood. The chain links TRBV29-1 to TRBJ1-1; D gene uncertain. The sequence derives from a human donor in good health. The CDR3 protein is CSVTQNTEAFF. The CDR3 bases are TGCAGCGTAACACAGAACACTGAAGCTTTCTTT.